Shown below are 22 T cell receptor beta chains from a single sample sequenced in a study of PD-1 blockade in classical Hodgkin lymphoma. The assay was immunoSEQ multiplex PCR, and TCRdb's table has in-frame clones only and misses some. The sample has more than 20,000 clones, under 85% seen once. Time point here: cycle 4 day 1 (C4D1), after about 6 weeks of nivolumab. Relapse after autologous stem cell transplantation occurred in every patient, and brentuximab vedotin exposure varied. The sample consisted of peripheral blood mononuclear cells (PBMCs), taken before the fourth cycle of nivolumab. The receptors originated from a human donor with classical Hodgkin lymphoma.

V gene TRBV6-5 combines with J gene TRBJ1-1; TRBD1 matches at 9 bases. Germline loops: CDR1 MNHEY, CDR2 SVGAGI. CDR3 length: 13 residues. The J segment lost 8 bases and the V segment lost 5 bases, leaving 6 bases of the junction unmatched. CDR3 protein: CASSPWDREEAFF. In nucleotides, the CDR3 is TGTGCCAGCAGTCCTTGGGACAGGGAAGAAGCTTTCTTT.

The CDR3 loop is CASSLSLADYNEQFF. Written as DNA, the CDR3 is TGCGCCAGCAGCTTGTCCCTAGCGGACTACAATGAGCAGTTCTTC. The chain uses TRBV5-1 and TRBJ2-1; 7 bases match TRBD2. The length of the CDR3 is 15 residues. The germline V gene has CDR1 SGHRS and CDR2 YFSETQ. The trim removed 1 base at V and 3 bases at J, leaving 4 bases unmatched.

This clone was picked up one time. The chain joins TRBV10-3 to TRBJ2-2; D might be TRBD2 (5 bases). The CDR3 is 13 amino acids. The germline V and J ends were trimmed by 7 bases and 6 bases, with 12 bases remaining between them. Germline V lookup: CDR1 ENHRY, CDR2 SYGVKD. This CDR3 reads CAITPSSSGELFF. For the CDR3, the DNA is TGTGCCATCACACCTAGCTCTTCCGGGGAGCTGTTTTTT.

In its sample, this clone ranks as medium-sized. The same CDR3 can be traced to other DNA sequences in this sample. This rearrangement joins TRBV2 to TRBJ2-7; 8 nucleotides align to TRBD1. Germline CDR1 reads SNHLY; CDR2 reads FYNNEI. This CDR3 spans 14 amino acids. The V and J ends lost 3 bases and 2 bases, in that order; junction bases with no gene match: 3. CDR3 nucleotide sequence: TGTGCCAGCAGTGATCAGGGGGCGGCCTACGAGCAGTACTTC. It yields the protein CASSDQGAAYEQYF.

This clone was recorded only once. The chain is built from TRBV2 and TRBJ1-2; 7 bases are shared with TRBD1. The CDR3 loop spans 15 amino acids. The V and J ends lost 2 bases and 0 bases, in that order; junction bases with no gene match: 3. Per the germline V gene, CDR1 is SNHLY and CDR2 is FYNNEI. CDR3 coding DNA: TGTGCCAGCAGTGAACTCGGGACAGCTAACTATGGCTACACCTTC. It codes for CASSELGTANYGYTF.

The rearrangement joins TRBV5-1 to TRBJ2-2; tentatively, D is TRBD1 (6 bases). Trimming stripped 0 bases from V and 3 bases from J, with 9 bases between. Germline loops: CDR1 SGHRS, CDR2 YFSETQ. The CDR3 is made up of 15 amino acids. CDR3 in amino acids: CASSLDRAHTGELFF. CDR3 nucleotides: TGCGCCAGCAGCTTGGACAGGGCGCACACCGGGGAGCTGTTTTTT.

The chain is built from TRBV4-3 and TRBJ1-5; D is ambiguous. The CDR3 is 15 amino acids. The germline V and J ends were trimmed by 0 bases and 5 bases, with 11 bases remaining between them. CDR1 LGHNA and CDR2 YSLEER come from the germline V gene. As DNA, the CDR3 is TGCGCCAGCAGCCAAGAGAGGCAGGCGTATCAGCCCCAGCATTTT. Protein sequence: CASSQERQAYQPQHF.

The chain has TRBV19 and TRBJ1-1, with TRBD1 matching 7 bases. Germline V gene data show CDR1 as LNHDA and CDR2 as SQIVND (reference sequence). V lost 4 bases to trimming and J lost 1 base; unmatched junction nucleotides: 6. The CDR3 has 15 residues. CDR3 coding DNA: TGTGCCAGTAGTACCTCAAGACAGGGGAACACTGAAGCTTTCTTT. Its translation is CASSTSRQGNTEAFF.

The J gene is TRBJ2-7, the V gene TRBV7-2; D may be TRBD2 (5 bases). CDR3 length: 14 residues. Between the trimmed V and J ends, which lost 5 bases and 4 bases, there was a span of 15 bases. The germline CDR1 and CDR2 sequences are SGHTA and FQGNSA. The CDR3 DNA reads TGTGCCAGCAGCCTGACCGAGGGAGTGTACGAGCAGTACTTC. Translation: CASSLTEGVYEQYF. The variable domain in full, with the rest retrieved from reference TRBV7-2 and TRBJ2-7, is GAGVSQSPSNKVTEKGKDVELRCDPISGHTALYWYRQSLGQGLEFLIYFQGNSAPDKSGLPSDRFSAERTGGSVSTLTIQRTQQEDSAVYLCASSLTEGVYEQYFGPGTRLTVT.

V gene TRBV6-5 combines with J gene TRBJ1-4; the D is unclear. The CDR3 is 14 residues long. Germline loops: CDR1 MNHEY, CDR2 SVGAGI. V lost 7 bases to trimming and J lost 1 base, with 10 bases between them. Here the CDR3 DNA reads TGTGCCAGCACGAATTTAGGAACTAATGAAAAACTGTTTTTT. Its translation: CASTNLGTNEKLFF.

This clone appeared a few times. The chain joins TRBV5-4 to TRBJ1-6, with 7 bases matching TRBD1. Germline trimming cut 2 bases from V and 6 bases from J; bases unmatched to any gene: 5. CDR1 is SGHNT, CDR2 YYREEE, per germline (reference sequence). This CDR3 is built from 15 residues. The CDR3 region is CASSLQGPSNSPLHF. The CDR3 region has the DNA TGTGCCAGCAGCTTACAGGGGCCATCTAATTCACCCCTCCACTTT.

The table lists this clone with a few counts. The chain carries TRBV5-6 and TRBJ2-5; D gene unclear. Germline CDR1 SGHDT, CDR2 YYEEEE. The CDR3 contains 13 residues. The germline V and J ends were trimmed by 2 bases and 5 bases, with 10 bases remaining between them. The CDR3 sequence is CASSFLLSETQYF. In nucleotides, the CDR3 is TGTGCCAGCAGCTTTTTGCTTAGCGAGACCCAGTACTTC.

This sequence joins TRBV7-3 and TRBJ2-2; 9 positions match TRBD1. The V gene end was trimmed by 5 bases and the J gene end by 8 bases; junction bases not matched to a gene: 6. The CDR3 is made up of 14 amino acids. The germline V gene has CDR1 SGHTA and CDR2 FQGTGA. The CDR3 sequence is CASSRDRAEGELFF. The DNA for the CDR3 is TGTGCCAGCAGCCGGGACAGGGCCGAGGGGGAGCTGTTTTTT.

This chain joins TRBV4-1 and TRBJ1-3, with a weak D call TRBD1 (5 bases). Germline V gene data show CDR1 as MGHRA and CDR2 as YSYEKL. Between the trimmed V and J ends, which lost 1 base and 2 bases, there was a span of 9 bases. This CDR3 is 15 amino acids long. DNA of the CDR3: TGCGCCAGCAGCCAAGTACTGGGGCCTGGAAACACCATATATTTT. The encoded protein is CASSQVLGPGNTIYF.

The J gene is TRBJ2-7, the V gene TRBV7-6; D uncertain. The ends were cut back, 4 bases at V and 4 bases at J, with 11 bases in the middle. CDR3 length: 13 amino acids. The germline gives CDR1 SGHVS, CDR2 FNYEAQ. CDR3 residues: CASSSPGLYEQYF. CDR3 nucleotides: TGTGCCAGCAGCTCTCCTGGCTTGTACGAGCAGTACTTC.

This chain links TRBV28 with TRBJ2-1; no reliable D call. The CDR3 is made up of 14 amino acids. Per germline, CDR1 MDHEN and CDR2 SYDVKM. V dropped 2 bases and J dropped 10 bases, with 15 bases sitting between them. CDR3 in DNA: TGTGCCAGCAGTTTAGAGACTTACGATCAGGAGCAGTTCTTC. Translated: CASSLETYDQEQFF.

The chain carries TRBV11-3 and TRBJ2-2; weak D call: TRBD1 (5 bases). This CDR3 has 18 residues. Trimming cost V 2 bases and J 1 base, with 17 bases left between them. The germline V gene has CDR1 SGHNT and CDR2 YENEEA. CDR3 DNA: TGTGCCAGCAGCTTACAGTCGCTCATACAGGAGAACACCGGGGAGCTGTTTTTT. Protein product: CASSLQSLIQENTGELFF.

CDR3 in amino acids: CASSLTGQSYGYTF. CDR3 sequence (DNA): TGTGCCAGCAGCTTAACGGGACAGAGCTATGGCTACACCTTC. The chain carries TRBV7-2 and TRBJ1-2; 7 bases are a match to TRBD1. Trimming removed 2 bases from V and 4 bases from J; junction bases left unmatched: 4. In germline, CDR1 is SGHTA, CDR2 FQGNSA. The CDR3 contains 14 residues.

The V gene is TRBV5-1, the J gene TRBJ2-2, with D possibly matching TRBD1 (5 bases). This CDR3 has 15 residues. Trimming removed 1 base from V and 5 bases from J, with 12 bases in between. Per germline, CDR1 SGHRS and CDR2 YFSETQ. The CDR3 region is CASSLQGPGTGELFF. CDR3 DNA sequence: TGCGCCAGCAGCTTGCAGGGCCCGGGTACCGGGGAGCTGTTTTTT.

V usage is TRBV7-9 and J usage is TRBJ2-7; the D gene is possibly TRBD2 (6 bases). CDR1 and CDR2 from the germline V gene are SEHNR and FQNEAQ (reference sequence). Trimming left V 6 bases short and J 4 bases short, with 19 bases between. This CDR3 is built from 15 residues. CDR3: CASSFTGAGGYEQYF. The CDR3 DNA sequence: TGTGCCAGCAGTTTTACAGGAGCGGGCGGATACGAGCAGTACTTC.

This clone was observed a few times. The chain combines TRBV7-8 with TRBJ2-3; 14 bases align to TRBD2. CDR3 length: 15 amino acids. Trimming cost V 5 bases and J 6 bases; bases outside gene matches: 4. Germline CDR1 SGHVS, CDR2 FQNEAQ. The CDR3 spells CASSGTSGSFDTQYF. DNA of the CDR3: TGTGCCAGCAGCGGGACTAGCGGGAGCTTCGATACGCAGTATTTT.

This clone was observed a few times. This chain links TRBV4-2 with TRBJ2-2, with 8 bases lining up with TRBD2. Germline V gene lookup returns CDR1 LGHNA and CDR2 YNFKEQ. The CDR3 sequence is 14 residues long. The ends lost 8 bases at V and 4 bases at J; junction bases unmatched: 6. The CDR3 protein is CASEAGERTGELFF. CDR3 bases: TGTGCCAGCGAAGCGGGAGAGCGCACCGGGGAGCTGTTTTTT.